This TCR beta chain was obtained from a study of blood T cells in healthy people across ages. Germline V lookup: CDR1 SGHTA, CDR2 FQGNSA. CDR3 length: 16 amino acids. This clonotype was detected only a few times. What it binds is not known. Next came a second PCR, run for about 7 to 12 cycles, which used a sample-barcoded 5' primer along with a J-beta primer mix. TCRdb reprocessed the 5' RACE reads via MiXCR and lists one record per CDR3 protein. Of 750,000 to 1,000,000 distinct CDR3 sequences in the sample, roughly 28% were seen once. A minimum of 6 million PBMCs was isolated per sample. Study conclusions and caveats: Higher diversity, along with more naive CD4+ cells, distinguished long-lived donors from aged donors.

This sample also belongs to another study, concerning T cells of mothers and their children. That study reports: Related and unrelated pairs show TCR recombination output that thymic selection shapes similarly. Microchimeric T cell clones that persisted were not detected.

The sequenced sample consisted of blood. The sequence derives from a woman aged 40-49 years in good health. V usage is TRBV7-2 and J usage is TRBJ2-4; 10 nucleotides match TRBD2. The J call may be in error: the DNA end matches TRBJ2-7 better. The CDR3 is CASSLVVSGGVHEQYF. In DNA, the CDR3 is TGTGCCAGCAGCTTAGTAGTCAGCGGGGGGGTTCACGAGCAGTACTTC.